This TCR beta chain derives from a study of OX40 agonist ivuxolimab in advanced cancers. Study-wide context: Ivuxolimab, an antibody that agonizes OX40 (CD134), was administered to the patients.

Repertoires were generated with immunoSEQ multiplex PCR, while TCRdb's copy carries only in-frame clones and drops some. In the table there are about 42,000 clones, 81% of which are singletons. Germline V gives CDR1 MNHEY, CDR2 SMNVEV (reference sequence). V was shortened by 2 bases and J by 2 bases, with 15 bases between the two germline ends. The CDR3 is made up of 16 amino acids. This clonotype was sampled from an adult with an advanced solid tumor such as melanoma, head and neck, liver or kidney cancer. Sequenced material: CD4+ or CD8+ T cells sorted from blood, taken in a trial of the OX40 agonist ivuxolimab. The J gene is TRBJ1-2, the V gene TRBV27; a possible D gene is TRBD1 (5 bases). The chain's CDR3 is CASSLRGAEGNYGYTF. As DNA, the CDR3 is TGTGCCAGCAGTTTACGAGGGGCGGAGGGAAACTATGGCTACACCTTC.